The 22 T cell receptor beta chains reported below all come from one sample, sequenced in a study of immune cell composition in non-small cell lung cancer. Assay: immunoSEQ multiplex PCR; the TCRdb copy retains only in-frame clones and omits some. The sample has 2,000 to 2,500 clones, around 67% seen once. The sample comprised lung tumor tissue. The origin of the receptors is a human donor with non-small cell lung cancer.

V gene TRBV5-6 combines with J gene TRBJ2-5; 9 positions match TRBD1. Trimming cost V 0 bases and J 2 bases; bases outside gene matches: 8. This CDR3 is 17 amino acids long. The germline CDR1 and CDR2 sequences are SGHDT and YYEEEE. The CDR3 spells CASSLAPYRGQQETQYF. CDR3 coding DNA: TGTGCCAGCAGCTTGGCTCCTTACAGGGGGCAACAAGAGACCCAGTACTTC.

This chain joins TRBV5-1 and TRBJ2-7, with TRBD2 as a possible D gene (6 bases). V was trimmed by 3 bases and J by 0 bases, leaving 10 bases between them. Per the germline V gene, CDR1 is SGHRS and CDR2 is YFSETQ. CDR3 length: 14 residues. CDR3 sequence: CASSSGVGSYEQYF. The CDR3 bases are TGCGCCAGCAGCTCGGGGGTGGGCTCCTACGAGCAGTACTTC.

This clone was found once. The chain carries TRBV7-9 and TRBJ2-7; TRBD2 might be the D (6 bases). CDR3 length: 13 amino acids. V gave up 5 bases and J gave up 2 bases, with 10 bases separating them. Germline V gene lookup returns CDR1 SEHNR and CDR2 FQNEAQ (reference sequence). CDR3 coding DNA: TGTGCCAGCAGCCCGGGACTTCCCTACGAGCAGTACTTC. The encoded protein is CASSPGLPYEQYF.

The V gene is TRBV7-2, the J gene TRBJ2-3; 9 bases align to TRBD2. Looked up from germline, CDR1 is SGHTA and CDR2 is FQGNSA. This CDR3 comprises 18 residues. J was trimmed by 0 bases and V by 5 bases; bases with no gene match: 12. The CDR3 DNA follows: TGTGCCAGCAGCCCCCGGGGTAGCGGGGGACCTAGCACAGATACGCAGTATTTT. This gives the protein CASSPRGSGGPSTDTQYF.

The chain joins TRBV10-3 to TRBJ1-2; 10 bases fit TRBD1. Germline CDR1 and CDR2: ENHRY and SYGVKD. The CDR3 covers 18 residues. With V trimmed by 4 bases and J by 6 bases, 17 bases remained unmatched. CDR3 sequence reads: CAISVVDRGRLQYNGYTF. Here the CDR3 DNA reads TGTGCCATCAGTGTAGTAGACAGGGGGCGTCTTCAGTATAATGGCTACACCTTC.

The genes are TRBV4-2 and TRBJ1-1, with 7 bases lining up with TRBD1. Per the germline V gene, CDR1 is LGHNA and CDR2 is YNFKEQ. CDR3 length: 14 amino acids. V was pared by 4 bases and J by 4 bases, with 6 bases of the junction left unmatched. The CDR3 DNA reads TGTGCCAGCAGCCCAGAGGACAGGTTCACTGAAGCTTTCTTT. Amino acid sequence: CASSPEDRFTEAFF.

The chain combines TRBV7-8 with TRBJ2-7; TRBD1 aligns across 7 bases. The CDR3 is 13 amino acids. J was trimmed by 4 bases and V by 3 bases; bases with no gene match: 3. Germline V lookup: CDR1 SGHVS, CDR2 FQNEAQ. CDR3 loop: CASSLTGFYEQYV. The CDR3 bases are TGTGCCAGCAGCTTGACAGGGTTTTACGAGCAGTACGTC.

This clone has only a few counts. This chain links TRBV29-1 with TRBJ2-5; 8 positions match TRBD1. The CDR3 has 15 amino acids. V was clipped by 0 bases and J by 5 bases; unmatched bases: 8. CDR1 SQVTM and CDR2 ANQGSEA come from the germline V gene. The CDR3 region has the DNA TGCAGCGTTGAAGACGCAGGGGGCTACCGGGAGACCCAGTACTTC. It codes for CSVEDAGGYRETQYF.

This clone was recorded once. The chain carries TRBV9 and TRBJ1-4; D ambiguous. The germline V and J ends were trimmed by 0 bases and 10 bases, with 10 bases remaining between them. The CDR3 contains 13 residues. CDR1 is SGDLS, CDR2 YYNGEE, per germline. In nucleotides, the CDR3 is TGTGCCAGCAGCGTAGTACAGAGTGGAAAACTGTTTTTT. Translating gives CASSVVQSGKLFF.

The chain joins TRBV5-1 to TRBJ2-1; 11 nucleotides match TRBD1. V lost 2 bases, J lost 8 bases, and 6 bases stayed unmatched. The CDR3 is 15 amino acids. Germline lookup yields CDR1 SGHRS and CDR2 YFSETQ. The CDR3 DNA reads TGCGCCAGCAGCTTCGGGACAGGGGGATTCGATGAGCAGTTCTTC. The encoded protein is CASSFGTGGFDEQFF.

V usage is TRBV6-1 and J usage is TRBJ1-1; a weak D match, TRBD1 (5 bases). Germline V CDR1 and CDR2: MNHNS, SASEGT. The CDR3 has 14 residues. V dropped 6 bases and J dropped 4 bases, with 15 bases sitting between them. The CDR3 reads CASRREGYRTEAFF. The CDR3 region has the DNA TGTGCCAGCAGGAGGGAGGGGTATCGCACTGAAGCTTTCTTT.

The chain couples TRBV7-2 to TRBJ1-6, with D uncertain. Germline assignment: CDR1 SGHTA and CDR2 FQGNSA. V was cut by 0 bases and J by 4 bases, with 13 bases left in between. The CDR3 sequence is 17 residues long. The CDR3 loop is CASSLANPGMYNSPLHF. The CDR3 nucleotides read TGTGCCAGCAGCTTAGCGAACCCGGGGATGTATAATTCACCCCTCCACTTT.

V and J are TRBV9 and TRBJ2-1; 12 bases fit TRBD1. The J segment lost 8 bases and the V segment lost 3 bases, leaving 6 bases of the junction unmatched. This CDR3 comprises 15 residues. Germline V gene sequence: CDR1 SGDLS, CDR2 YYNGEE. The CDR3 DNA reads TGTGCCAGCAGCGGACCGGGACAGGGGGCTGATGAGCAGTTCTTC. This translates into CASSGPGQGADEQFF.

This chain connects TRBV7-3 to TRBJ2-1, with D maybe TRBD1 (6 bases). V was clipped by 2 bases and J by 5 bases, with 19 bases between them. This CDR3 is built from 17 residues. Germline loops: CDR1 SGHTA, CDR2 FQGTGA. CDR3 protein: CASSLSPWLGGHNEQFF. DNA for the CDR3: TGTGCCAGCAGCTTATCCCCGTGGCTAGGGGGACACAATGAGCAGTTCTTC.

This rearrangement joins TRBV7-8 to TRBJ2-1, with 9 positions matching TRBD2. The germline CDR1 and CDR2 sequences are SGHVS and FQNEAQ. The CDR3 covers 15 residues. V gave up 2 bases and J gave up 4 bases; unmatched junction bases: 3. The CDR3, as DNA: TGTGCCAGCAGCTTATCGACTAGCGGATACAATGAGCAGTTCTTC. Amino acids: CASSLSTSGYNEQFF.

This clone was seen more than once but under ten times. The rearrangement uses TRBV12-5 and TRBJ1-5; 10 bases match TRBD1. Per germline, CDR1 LGHNT and CDR2 FRNRAP. Trimming cost V 1 base and J 7 bases; bases outside gene matches: 7. CDR3 length: 16 amino acids. In DNA, the CDR3 is TGTGCTAGTGGTTTGGCGGGACAGGGGAACGGCCAGCCCCAGCATTTT. This gives the protein CASGLAGQGNGQPQHF.

This clone appeared a single time. The J gene is TRBJ2-3, the V gene TRBV7-3, with D possibly TRBD1 on 6 matching bases. CDR3 size: 15 residues. V was trimmed by 5 bases and J by 4 bases, leaving 16 bases between them. Germline lookup yields CDR1 SGHTA and CDR2 FQGTGA. CDR3 in DNA: TGTGCCAGCAGCCTACAGGGTGGGGTCGCAGATACGCAGTATTTT. It yields the protein CASSLQGGVADTQYF.

V is TRBV27 and J is TRBJ1-3, with D perhaps TRBD1 (6 bases). Trimming cost V 6 bases and J 0 bases, with 18 bases left between them. This CDR3 is built from 17 residues. Germline V gene lookup returns CDR1 MNHEY and CDR2 SMNVEV (reference sequence). CDR3 bases: TGTGCCAGCAGACGAGCGGGGGCCCCGAACTCTGGAAACACCATATATTTT. The encoded protein is CASRRAGAPNSGNTIYF.

This chain links TRBV15 with TRBJ1-2, with D possibly matching TRBD1 (6 bases). The CDR3 spans 14 residues. The V end was cut by 3 bases, the J end by 7 bases, with 15 bases between. Germline V gives CDR1 LNHNV, CDR2 YYDKDF (reference sequence). The CDR3 region has the DNA TGTGCCACCAGCAGTGACCTCGGGGGGCTTGGCTACACCTTC. This translates into CATSSDLGGLGYTF.

The rearrangement joins TRBV7-2 to TRBJ2-7, with TRBD2 identical over 8 bases. Germline V gene lookup returns CDR1 SGHTA and CDR2 FQGNSA. J gave up 2 bases and V 2 bases, and 2 bases lay outside the gene matches. CDR3 length: 14 residues. The CDR3 sequence: CASSLPGGAYEQYF. The DNA for the CDR3 is TGTGCCAGCAGCTTACCCGGGGGGGCCTACGAGCAGTACTTC.

The CDR3 region is CASSWVTVSNYGYTF. Here the CDR3 DNA reads TGTGCCAGCAGCTGGGTGACAGTATCTAACTATGGCTACACCTTC. The chain has TRBV5-6 and TRBJ1-2, with a tentative D call TRBD1 (5 bases). The CDR3 spans 15 residues. Germline CDR1 reads SGHDT; CDR2 reads YYEEEE. V was shortened by 3 bases and J by 0 bases, with 12 bases between the two germline ends.

In DNA, the CDR3 is TGTGCCAGCAGTGAAACGGGGGTTGATACGCAGTATTTT. The encoded protein is CASSETGVDTQYF. The V call is TRBV6-1, the J call TRBJ2-3, with D perhaps matching TRBD2 (6 bases). The V gene lost 2 bases and the J gene lost 6 bases, with 9 bases spanning the gap. The CDR3 spans 13 residues. Germline CDR1 and CDR2: MNHNS and SASEGT.